Included here is one TCR beta chain sequence, with context. Peripheral blood samples of 7.5 to 10 milliliters were drawn from each donor. For the second PCR, which ran for about 7 to 11 cycles, a sample-barcoded 5' primer and a J-beta primer mix were used. Each cDNA molecule received a tag from a template-switch adaptor that had 12 random nucleotides. TCRdb passed the 5' RACE reads through MiXCR, listing each CDR3 protein once. Of approximately 810,000 distinct CDR3 sequences listed, around 30% are singletons. The V gene lost 7 bases and the J gene lost 5 bases, with 7 bases spanning the gap. This CDR3 is 11 amino acids long. From germline, CDR1 is SGHAT and CDR2 FQNNGV. The sample is drawn from a study of blood T cells in healthy people across ages.

V and J are TRBV11-2 and TRBJ2-3; no clear D. This receptor was identified in a woman aged 80 or older in good health. Specimen: blood. CDR3 sequence reads: CASNSGDTQYF. CDR3 DNA sequence: TGTGCCAGCAACTCCGGAGATACGCAGTATTTT.